This T cell receptor (beta chain) was recovered during a study of regulatory T cells in long-lasting Graves disease. Overall study results and limits: The sample size was small, and this may have reduced accuracy.

This clonotype was recorded at least ten times. Its antigen is currently unknown. CDR1 MDHEN and CDR2 SYDVKM come from the germline V gene. Trimming stripped 5 bases from V and 7 bases from J, with 5 bases between. The CDR3 spans 10 residues. Building the TCR beta libraries relied on iRepertoire HTBI primers, and CDR3 regions underwent Arm-PCR. TCRdb used MiXCR to reprocess the multiplex PCR reads, holding one entry per CDR3 protein. The table records about 420,000 distinct CDR3 sequences, about a sixth of them present only once. The time point here: newly diagnosed GD, antithyroid drugs for less than 3 months. Making the TCR library involved RNA that had been extracted from PBMCs. Patients were from an endocrinology department in Xi'an, China. In addition, the sample was reused for a study of T cells in Graves' hyperthyroidism and ophthalmopathy. From that paper: Progression to ophthalmopathy was predicted a median of about 6.6 months early.

Here the sequenced sample was peripheral blood mononuclear cells (PBMCs), taken at new diagnosis, from a patient treated with antithyroid drugs. The chain joins TRBV28 to TRBJ1-1; D not certain. The sequence was obtained from a woman aged 18 to 35 with Graves disease. CDR3 DNA: TGTGCCAGCAGTCGAATTGAAGCTTTCTTT. It codes for CASSRIEAFF. The whole variable domain, filled in from reference TRBV28 and TRBJ1-1, reads DVKVTQSSRYLVKRTGEKVFLECVQDMDHENMFWYRQDPGLGLRLIYFSYDVKMKEKGDIPEGYSVSREKKERFSLILESASTNQTSMYLCASSRIEAFFGQGTRLTVV.